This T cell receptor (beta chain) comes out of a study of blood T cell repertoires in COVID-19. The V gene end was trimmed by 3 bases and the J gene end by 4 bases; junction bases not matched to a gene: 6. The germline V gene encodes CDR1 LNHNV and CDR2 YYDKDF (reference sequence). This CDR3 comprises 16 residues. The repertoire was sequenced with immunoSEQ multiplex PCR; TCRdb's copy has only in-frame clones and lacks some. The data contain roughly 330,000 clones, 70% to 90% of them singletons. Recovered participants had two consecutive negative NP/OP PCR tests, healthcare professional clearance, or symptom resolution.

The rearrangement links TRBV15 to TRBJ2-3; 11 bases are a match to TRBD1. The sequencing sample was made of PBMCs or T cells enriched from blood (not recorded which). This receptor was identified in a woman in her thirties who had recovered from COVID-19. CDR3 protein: CATSRSPGQGADTQYF. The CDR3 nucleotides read TGTGCCACCAGCAGGTCACCGGGACAGGGGGCAGATACGCAGTATTTT.